A single sample is the source of the 15 T cell receptor beta chains below, sequenced in a study of human T cells and chemical hapten exposure. Described time point: patch test 1, 2 weeks after DPC sensitization. As for treatment: therapeutic diphenylcyclopropenone sensitization with weekly scalp DPC. Each CDR3 protein is one row after TCRdb ran MiXCR on the RACE reads. The sample includes around 380,000 distinct CDR3 sequences, roughly 4.8% of them seen just once. The specimen was whole blood, collected in connection with sensitization to the hapten diphenylcyclopropenone (DPC). Every receptor here comes from a woman aged 45-65 years with alopecia areata. Some clones in this sample may be carry-over from other donors' samples.

This clonotype was picked up many times. The chain couples TRBV7-9 to TRBJ2-3; 8 bases are a match to TRBD2. The CDR3 runs 16 residues. Unmatched junction bases numbered 10, after V lost 4 bases and J lost 4 bases. Germline loops: CDR1 SEHNR, CDR2 FQNEAQ (reference sequence). In nucleotides, the CDR3 is TGTGCCAGCAGCTCCAAACCGGGGGGGCGAGCAGATACGCAGTATTTT. Amino acid sequence: CASSSKPGGRADTQYF.

The table lists this clonotype with many counts. The V gene is TRBV18, the J gene TRBJ2-3; TRBD1 aligns across 7 bases. The ends lost 8 bases at V and 1 base at J; junction bases unmatched: 3. The CDR3 has 13 amino acids. The germline gives CDR1 KGHSH, CDR2 LQKENI. CDR3 nucleotide sequence: TGTGCCAGCCACAGGGGCGGCACAGATACGCAGTATTTT. Translated, it gives CASHRGGTDTQYF.

This clonotype was observed at least ten times. This chain connects TRBV28 to TRBJ2-5; 10 bases match TRBD2. V shed 2 bases, J shed 5 bases, and the junction held 8 bases outside the gene matches. Germline values: CDR1 MDHEN, CDR2 SYDVKM. CDR3 length equals 16 residues. The CDR3 here is CASSLGASGGGETQYF. The CDR3 DNA reads as TGTGCCAGCAGTTTAGGGGCTAGCGGGGGAGGTGAGACCCAGTACTTC.

This clonotype was detected many times. The chain has TRBV5-1 and TRBJ2-3; the D gene is possibly TRBD2 (5 bases). This CDR3 contains 14 residues. Trimming removed 3 bases at V and 2 bases at J, with 10 bases between. The germline CDR1 and CDR2 sequences are SGHRS and YFSETQ. CDR3 loop: CASSSRAVTDTQYF. CDR3 bases: TGCGCCAGCAGCTCCAGAGCGGTCACAGATACGCAGTATTTT.

At least ten counts were recorded for this clonotype. The V and J genes are TRBV7-2 and TRBJ1-2, with 9 bases that match TRBD1. This CDR3 spans 15 amino acids. Trimming took 0 bases from V and 6 from J; bases not matched to a gene: 5. Looked up from germline, CDR1 is SGHTA and CDR2 is FQGNSA. CDR3 nucleotide sequence: TGTGCCAGCAGCTTAGCGATCGGACAGGGGCATGGCTACACCTTC. Translating it yields CASSLAIGQGHGYTF. The full variable domain, completed using reference TRBV7-2 and TRBJ1-2, is GAGVSQSPSNKVTEKGKDVELRCDPISGHTALYWYRQSLGQGLEFLIYFQGNSAPDKSGLPSDRFSAERTGGSVSTLTIQRTQQEDSAVYLCASSLAIGQGHGYTFGSGTRLTVV.

This clonotype turned up a few times. The chain links TRBV12-3 or TRBV12-4 to TRBJ1-5, with D maybe TRBD1 (6 bases). This CDR3 comprises 12 residues. Trimming took off 6 bases at V and 11 bases at J, with 14 bases between the two ends. CDR3 loop: CASSPRGKAQHF. The CDR3 coding sequence is TGTGCCAGCAGCCCAAGGGGGAAGGCCCAGCATTTT.

Many counts were recorded for this clonotype. The rearrangement uses TRBV6-5 and TRBJ1-2; possibly TRBD1 for D (5 bases). Germline V gene data show CDR1 as MNHEY and CDR2 as SVGAGI. The V end was cut by 0 bases, the J end by 1 base, with 12 bases between. The CDR3 length is 16 residues. The CDR3 region has the DNA TGTGCCAGCAGTTACTCAGGGCGGGGACTTAACTATGGCTACACCTTC. This encodes CASSYSGRGLNYGYTF.

This clonotype has only a few counts. The CDR3 DNA is TGTGCCAGCACCCTGGGGGTCCCCGGGGAGCTGTTTTTT. Translating gives CASTLGVPGELFF. The gene calls are TRBV12-3 or TRBV12-4 and TRBJ2-2, with D perhaps being TRBD1 or TRBD2 (5 bases each). V was clipped by 7 bases and J by 6 bases, with 12 bases between them. The CDR3 extends over 13 amino acids.

About this clonotype itself: A clone one base away is much larger, so this may be a read error. J is TRBJ2-2 and V is TRBV6-5; D is possibly TRBD1 or TRBD2 (5 bases each). Germline lookup yields CDR1 MNHEY and CDR2 SVGAGI. This CDR3 contains 17 residues. In DNA form, the CDR3 reads TGTGACAGCAGTTACTCCTCAGGGCTCGGAGGAACCGGGGAGCTGTTTTTT. This codes for CDSSYSSGLGGTGELFF.

The gene calls are TRBV4-1 and TRBJ2-7; TRBD1 matches 7 bases. Unmatched junction bases numbered 9, after V lost 1 base and J lost 3 bases. Germline V gene data show CDR1 as MGHRA and CDR2 as YSYEKL. This CDR3 contains 16 residues. The CDR3 DNA reads TGCGCCAGCAGCCAAGTGTCAGGGACAGCGTTCTACGAGCAGTACTTC. It is translated as CASSQVSGTAFYEQYF.

The table lists this clonotype with many counts. V is TRBV29-1 and J is TRBJ1-2, with a possible D match to TRBD1 (5 bases). The CDR3 is 13 residues long. With 4 bases removed from V and 5 bases from J, the gap between germline ends came to 14 bases. The germline V gene has CDR1 SQVTM and CDR2 ANQGSEA. The CDR3, as DNA: TGCAGCGTTGGCGGTACAGGAGATTATGGCTACACCTTC. Its translation is CSVGGTGDYGYTF.

This clonotype turned up a few times. The V and J genes are TRBV7-9 and TRBJ2-1; no clear D gene. Looked up from germline, CDR1 is SEHNR and CDR2 is FQNEAQ (reference sequence). The CDR3 runs 14 residues. Between the trimmed V and J ends, which lost 5 bases and 4 bases, there was a span of 12 bases. The CDR3: CASSPLGVYNEQFF. The CDR3 region has the DNA TGTGCCAGCAGCCCTCTTGGGGTTTACAATGAGCAGTTCTTC.

The rearrangement links TRBV18 to TRBJ2-1; D possibly uses TRBD1 or TRBD2 (5 bases each). The germline CDR1 and CDR2 sequences are KGHSH and LQKENI. With 5 bases removed from V and 8 bases from J, the gap between germline ends came to 16 bases. The CDR3 is 14 residues long. DNA for the CDR3: TGTGCCAGCTCATCTCAAAGCGTGGGGGATGAGCAGTTCTTC. This translates into CASSSQSVGDEQFF.

This clonotype was seen ten or more times. The chain has TRBV28 and TRBJ2-7; TRBD2 agrees at 10 bases. The length of the CDR3 is 15 residues. The V gene end was trimmed by 5 bases and the J gene end by 3 bases; junction bases not matched to a gene: 7. Germline CDR1 reads MDHEN; CDR2 reads SYDVKM. The CDR3 here is CASSPNSGGYYEQYF. For the CDR3, the DNA is TGTGCCAGCAGTCCCAATAGCGGGGGGTACTACGAGCAGTACTTC.

This rearrangement joins TRBV20-1 to TRBJ2-3, with D possibly matching TRBD2 (6 bases). The CDR3 runs to 13 residues. Looked up from germline, CDR1 is DFQATT and CDR2 is SNEGSKA (reference sequence). The ends were cut back, 6 bases at V and 4 bases at J, with 14 bases in the middle. This chain's CDR3 is CSAGGTQSDTQYF. The CDR3 nucleotides are TGCAGTGCGGGGGGAACTCAGTCAGATACGCAGTATTTT.